One sample yielded the 28 T cell receptor beta chains listed below, sequenced in a study of radiation and T cells in renal cell carcinoma. The assay was immunoSEQ multiplex PCR, and TCRdb's table has in-frame clones only and misses some. The sample has some 15,000 clones; 45% to 65% are singletons. The treatment denotes: treatment-naive control, cytoreductive nephrectomy. The sample here was tumor tissue, taken from a patient whose treatment was nephrectomy without radiotherapy. All receptors derive from a man aged 35 to 55 with renal cell carcinoma.

Only a few counts were recorded for this clone. The DNA for the CDR3 is TGTGCCAGCAGCACAGGACAGGCCGATACGCAGTATTTT. This codes for CASSTGQADTQYF. The chain recombines TRBV13 with TRBJ2-3; TRBD1 matches 7 bases. After removal of 5 bases from V and 6 bases from J, the junction contained 5 bases not matched to a gene. This CDR3 is built from 13 residues. Germline loops: CDR1 PRHDT, CDR2 FYEKMQ (reference sequence).

The gene calls are TRBV18 and TRBJ1-4; no firm D call. CDR3 size: 14 residues. V lost 0 bases to trimming and J lost 7 bases, with 9 bases between them. The germline CDR1 and CDR2 sequences are KGHSH and LQKENI. The chain's CDR3 is CASSPPDEGEKLFF. CDR3 nucleotide sequence: TGTGCCAGCTCACCACCAGATGAGGGTGAAAAACTGTTTTTT.

The chain has TRBV28 and TRBJ2-3; 8 nucleotides align to TRBD1. The CDR3 consists of 18 residues. V lost 9 bases, J lost 3 bases, and 20 bases stayed unmatched. The germline V gene encodes CDR1 MDHEN and CDR2 SYDVKM. The CDR3 bases are TGTGCCAGTCTCCCGGGACAGGACTCCCATTGGGGGACAGATACGCAGTATTTT. Amino acid sequence: CASLPGQDSHWGTDTQYF.

V gene TRBV30 combines with J gene TRBJ1-5; unclear D gene. Per the germline V gene, CDR1 is GTSNPN and CDR2 is SVGIG (reference sequence). The CDR3 has 15 amino acids. The V end was cut by 0 bases, the J end by 3 bases, with 12 bases between. The CDR3 DNA reads as TGTGCCTGGAGTGTAATGCCGGCCCTCAATCAGCCCCAGCATTTT. Residues: CAWSVMPALNQPQHF.

CDR3 amino acids: CASSAGQGSYEQYF. The CDR3, as DNA: TGTGCCAGCTCGGCGGGACAGGGAAGCTACGAGCAGTACTTC. The chain carries TRBV18 and TRBJ2-7; 9 bases map to TRBD1. CDR1 and CDR2 (germline): KGHSH, LQKENI. Trimming took 6 bases from V and 3 from J; bases not matched to a gene: 6. The CDR3 spans 14 residues.

V usage is TRBV7-2 and J usage is TRBJ1-3; D is uncertain. The CDR3 extends over 15 amino acids. Germline V gene sequence: CDR1 SGHTA, CDR2 FQGNSA. V dropped 3 bases and J dropped 0 bases, with 9 bases sitting between them. The CDR3 DNA reads as TGTGCCAGCAGCTTGACACGCAACTCTGGAAACACCATATATTTT. It codes for CASSLTRNSGNTIYF.

This clone was recorded many times. The chain uses TRBV25-1 and TRBJ1-2; D perhaps matches TRBD1 (5 bases). The CDR3 has 13 residues. V lost 3 bases to trimming and J lost 6 bases, with 11 bases between them. Germline V gene sequence: CDR1 MGHDK, CDR2 SYGVNS. CDR3: CASSERDAHGYTF. The CDR3 nucleotides are TGTGCCAGCAGTGAGAGGGACGCCCATGGCTACACCTTC.

A single count supports this clone. J is TRBJ2-6 and V is TRBV25-1; D possibly corresponds to TRBD1 (6 bases). The CDR3 length is 16 residues. The V end lost 4 bases, the J end lost 6 bases, and 16 bases lay between the germline ends. The germline gives CDR1 MGHDK, CDR2 SYGVNS. CDR3 DNA: TGTGCCAGCAGTGCCCAGGACAGAGCTTTGGCCAACGTCCTGACTTTC. As protein: CASSAQDRALANVLTF.

Comments on this clone: The junction differs from germline at one of its ends, possibly a read error. J is TRBJ1-5 and V is TRBV7-9; TRBD1 might be the D (6 bases). Looked up from germline, CDR1 is SEHNR and CDR2 is FQNEAQ (reference sequence). CDR3 length: 15 amino acids. The CDR3 loop is CASSLAGQLNQPQHF. DNA of the CDR3: TGTGCCAGCAGCCTAGCTGGACAGCTCAATCAGCCCCAGCATTTT.

The chain recombines TRBV5-5 with TRBJ2-1, with 9 bases aligning to TRBD1. V gave up 2 bases and J gave up 9 bases; unmatched junction bases: 9. From germline, CDR1 is SGHKS and CDR2 YYEKEE (reference sequence). The CDR3 extends over 15 amino acids. The CDR3 nucleotides are TGTGCCAGCAGCTTATCCGGGACAGGGCTCGGTGAGCAGTTCTTC. It specifies CASSLSGTGLGEQFF. Supplemented by reference TRBV5-5 and TRBJ2-1, the full variable domain reads DAGVTQSPTHLIKTRGQQVTLRCSPISGHKSVSWYQQVLGQGPQFIFQYYEKEERGRGNFPDRFSARQFPNYSSELNVNALLLGDSALYLCASSLSGTGLGEQFFGPGTRLTVL.

The V gene is TRBV5-5, the J gene TRBJ1-2; D not certain. The CDR3 contains 16 residues. V lost 4 bases and J 3 bases, leaving 19 bases between the germline ends. Germline V lookup: CDR1 SGHKS, CDR2 YYEKEE (reference sequence). CDR3 protein: CASSRTFGRSYYGYTF. CDR3 coding DNA: TGTGCCAGCAGCCGCACGTTTGGACGATCCTACTATGGCTACACCTTC.

The sample holds a few counts of this clone. The rearrangement uses TRBV6-1 and TRBJ1-2; tentative D call: TRBD1 (5 bases). Trimming removed 7 bases at V and 4 bases at J, with 16 bases between. This CDR3 comprises 14 residues. CDR1 and CDR2 (germline): MNHNS, SASEGT. CDR3: CASTGMEGPYGYTF. The CDR3 DNA reads TGTGCCAGCACGGGGATGGAGGGACCCTATGGCTACACCTTC.

The chain uses TRBV5-1 and TRBJ1-1, with D possibly being TRBD1 (5 bases). V lost 0 bases and J 7 bases, leaving 16 bases between the germline ends. The CDR3 length is 15 residues. In germline, CDR1 is SGHRS, CDR2 YFSETQ. CDR3 amino acids: CASSLGGPEEGEAFF. CDR3 nucleotide sequence: TGCGCCAGCAGCTTGGGGGGACCCGAGGAGGGTGAAGCTTTCTTT. Drawing the rest from reference TRBV5-1 and TRBJ1-1, the complete variable domain is KAGVTQTPRYLIKTRGQQVTLSCSPISGHRSVSWYQQTPGQGLQFLFEYFSETQRNKGNFPGRFSGRQFSNSRSEMNVSTLELGDSALYLCASSLGGPEEGEAFFGQGTRLTVV.

The V call is TRBV7-2, the J call TRBJ2-6; D is ambiguous. V shed 3 bases and J shed 4 bases, with 10 bases lying between them. Looked up from germline, CDR1 is SGHTA and CDR2 is FQGNSA. This CDR3 is 15 amino acids long. CDR3 nucleotide sequence: TGTGCCAGCAGCTTGGATAGTTCCGGGGCCAACGTCCTGACTTTC. Amino acid sequence: CASSLDSSGANVLTF. The full variable domain, in which reference TRBV7-2 and TRBJ2-6 provide the parts outside the CDR3, is GAGVSQSPSNKVTEKGKDVELRCDPISGHTALYWYRQSLGQGLEFLIYFQGNSAPDKSGLPSDRFSAERTGGSVSTLTIQRTQQEDSAVYLCASSLDSSGANVLTFGAGSRLTVL.

The rearrangement links TRBV7-3 to TRBJ2-5; 8 bases match TRBD2. CDR1 SGHTA and CDR2 FQGTGA come from the germline V gene. V shed 5 bases, J shed 2 bases, and the junction held 10 bases outside the gene matches. This CDR3 is built from 16 residues. This chain's CDR3 is CASSLNAGGAQETQYF. CDR3 DNA: TGTGCCAGCAGCCTGAACGCGGGGGGAGCACAAGAGACCCAGTACTTC.

The rearrangement joins TRBV4-1 to TRBJ2-3, with 14 bases aligning to TRBD2. CDR1 and CDR2 (germline): MGHRA, YSYEKL. V gave up 0 bases and J gave up 1 base; unmatched junction bases: 6. The CDR3 runs 19 residues. CDR3 nucleotide sequence: TGCGCCAGCAGCCAAGACTCCGGGACTAGCGGGAGTCGCACAGATACGCAGTATTTT. This encodes CASSQDSGTSGSRTDTQYF.

This clone came up a few times. V is TRBV19 and J is TRBJ2-2; weak D call: TRBD2 (5 bases). CDR3 size: 14 residues. The germline CDR1 and CDR2 sequences are LNHDA and SQIVND (reference sequence). Trimming took 10 bases from V and 4 from J, leaving 16 bases between them. The DNA for the CDR3 is TGTGCCACTCAGAATCTAGCTTCCACCGGGGAGCTGTTTTTT. It codes for CATQNLASTGELFF.

The chain joins TRBV7-2 to TRBJ2-7; D gene uncertain. CDR1 is SGHTA, CDR2 FQGNSA, per germline. Trimming took off 1 base at V and 5 bases at J, with 9 bases between the two ends. This CDR3 has 13 residues. DNA of the CDR3: TGTGCCAGCAGCTTAGGGGGTGAAAACGAGCAGTACTTC. It specifies CASSLGGENEQYF.

Sample share makes this clone medium-sized. The chain links TRBV14 to TRBJ2-5; TRBD1 is a possible D gene (6 bases). The CDR3 runs to 15 residues. Germline CDR1 and CDR2: SGHDN and FVKESK. V gave up 1 base and J gave up 5 bases, with 14 bases separating them. The CDR3, as DNA: TGTGCCAGCAGCCAAGGGACAGTAAGCGGCGAGACCCAGTACTTC. Amino acids: CASSQGTVSGETQYF. Full variable domain (rest looked up from reference TRBV14 and TRBJ2-5): EAGVTQFPSHSVIEKGQTVTLRCDPISGHDNLYWYRRVMGKEIKFLLHFVKESKQDESGMPNNRFLAERTGGTYSTLKVQPAELEDSGVYFCASSQGTVSGETQYFGPGTRLLVL.

In this sample, this clone turned up a few times. The chain uses TRBV7-2 and TRBJ2-7, with D perhaps TRBD1 (6 bases). Germline loops: CDR1 SGHTA, CDR2 FQGNSA. The V and J ends lost 5 bases and 0 bases respectively, with 14 bases between them. The CDR3 is 15 amino acids. In DNA, the CDR3 is TGTGCCAGCAGCCGTACTGGGGACAACTCCTACGAGCAGTACTTC. Residues: CASSRTGDNSYEQYF.

This chain joins TRBV18 and TRBJ1-1; D gene unclear. This CDR3 has 14 amino acids. CDR1 is KGHSH, CDR2 LQKENI, per germline. V lost 3 bases and J lost 1, with 9 bases in between. For the CDR3, the DNA is TGTGCCAGCTCACCTTCGGCTCGGAACACTGAAGCTTTCTTT. This translates into CASSPSARNTEAFF.

By share of the sample, this clone is medium-sized (0.01 to 0.1%). The V call is TRBV19, the J call TRBJ1-2, with TRBD1 identical over 7 bases. In germline, CDR1 is LNHDA, CDR2 SQIVND (reference sequence). The CDR3 loop spans 14 amino acids. The V and J ends lost 6 bases and 4 bases, in that order; junction bases with no gene match: 8. CDR3 protein: CASSQQGTIYGYTF. The CDR3 DNA reads as TGTGCCAGTAGCCAACAGGGGACCATCTATGGCTACACCTTC.

This clone is large (0.1 to 1%). The chain couples TRBV5-5 to TRBJ1-1, with a tentative D call TRBD1 (5 bases). CDR3 length: 15 amino acids. The V end was cut by 0 bases, the J end by 1 base, with 10 bases between. Germline V gene sequence: CDR1 SGHKS, CDR2 YYEKEE (reference sequence). The CDR3 bases are TGTGCCAGCAGCTTGGGACAGACGGGGAACACTGAAGCTTTCTTT. Encoded protein: CASSLGQTGNTEAFF.

V usage is TRBV9 and J usage is TRBJ1-2; no reliable D call. The germline V gene encodes CDR1 SGDLS and CDR2 YYNGEE. V was pared by 3 bases and J by 7 bases, with 19 bases between. The CDR3 runs 15 residues. Here the CDR3 DNA reads TGTGCCAGCAGCGCCCACGACGGGCCCCTTTCTGGCTACACCTTC. Amino acid sequence: CASSAHDGPLSGYTF.

This clone was recorded a few times. The rearrangement uses TRBV7-2 and TRBJ2-3; 8 positions match TRBD1. Trimming cost V 5 bases and J 3 bases; bases outside gene matches: 7. The V gene's germline CDR1 is SGHTA and CDR2 FQGNSA. The CDR3 extends over 15 amino acids. The DNA of the CDR3 is TGTGCCAGCAGCACCCGGACAGGGTGGACAGATACGCAGTATTTT. Translating gives CASSTRTGWTDTQYF.

This clone appeared once. This rearrangement joins TRBV29-1 to TRBJ2-5, with 12 bases lining up with TRBD2. Germline CDR1 SQVTM, CDR2 ANQGSEA. This CDR3 contains 13 residues. With 5 bases clipped from V and 6 bases from J, the junction kept 4 bases outside the gene matches. In nucleotides, the CDR3 is TGCAGCGTTCCCACTAGCGGGGGGAAGACCCAGTACTTC. It translates to CSVPTSGGKTQYF.

The rearrangement links TRBV5-8 to TRBJ2-1, with no clear D. Trimming shortened V by 1 base and J by 10 bases, and 9 bases separated the two germline ends. Looked up from germline, CDR1 is SGHTS and CDR2 is YDEGEE. This CDR3 spans 12 amino acids. DNA of the CDR3: TGTGCCAGCAGCTTGCTTTTTCAGGAGCAGTTCTTC. Protein: CASSLLFQEQFF.

The chain joins TRBV4-1 to TRBJ1-1, with D unresolved. This CDR3 is built from 13 residues. Germline CDR1 and CDR2: MGHRA and YSYEKL. Trimming cost V 0 bases and J 9 bases, with 11 bases left between them. The CDR3, as DNA: TGCGCCAGCAGCCAAGAATGGGCGGTGCAAGCTTTCTTT. Translated: CASSQEWAVQAFF.